These 12 T cell receptor beta chains came from one sample sequenced in a study of PD-L1 blockade in urothelial cancer. Noted time point: peripheral blood 6 weeks after treatment start. Sequencing used immunoSEQ multiplex PCR; TCRdb keeps in-frame clones, though not all of them. The data contain some 120,000 clones, 86% of them singletons. The material sequenced was PBMCs, taken around atezolizumab (anti-PD-L1) treatment. The receptors originated from a man in his fifties with urothelial cancer.

The rearrangement joins TRBV28 to TRBJ1-2; 9 nucleotides line up with TRBD1. The germline V gene encodes CDR1 MDHEN and CDR2 SYDVKM. The length of the CDR3 is 16 residues. Trimming removed 6 bases from V and 5 bases from J; junction bases left unmatched: 13. The CDR3 region is CASSRSGQGSGYGYTF. DNA of the CDR3: TGTGCCAGCAGCCGATCAGGACAGGGGAGCGGGTATGGCTACACCTTC.

This clone was detected only once. This chain uses TRBV10-3 with TRBJ2-1; 8 bases are a match to TRBD1. Trimming took 8 bases from V and 2 from J; bases not matched to a gene: 5. Per germline, CDR1 ENHRY and CDR2 SYGVKD. This CDR3 comprises 14 residues. CDR3 region: CAIGGQATYNEQFF. For the CDR3, the DNA is TGTGCCATCGGGGGACAGGCTACCTACAATGAGCAGTTCTTC.

The V gene is TRBV27, the J gene TRBJ2-7; TRBD2 matches at 11 bases. The germline CDR1 and CDR2 sequences are MNHEY and SMNVEV (reference sequence). With V trimmed by 3 bases and J by 2 bases, 6 bases remained unmatched. The CDR3 is made up of 16 amino acids. The CDR3 bases are TGTGCCAGCAGTTTGGAGCGACTAGCGGGAACCTACGAGCAGTACTTC. This gives the protein CASSLERLAGTYEQYF.

The chain joins TRBV11-3 to TRBJ2-1; D is possibly TRBD1 (5 bases). The germline V gene has CDR1 SGHNT and CDR2 YENEEA. The CDR3 contains 13 residues. V was clipped by 3 bases and J by 10 bases, with 13 bases between them. CDR3: CASSLALAGEQFF. CDR3 coding DNA: TGTGCCAGCAGCTTGGCCCTCGCAGGGGAGCAGTTCTTC.

The rearrangement uses TRBV19 and TRBJ2-7; 7 bases agree with TRBD1. Germline assignment: CDR1 LNHDA and CDR2 SQIVND (reference sequence). The CDR3 runs to 12 residues. This chain's CDR3 is CATGTAFTEQYF. Written as DNA, the CDR3 is TGTGCAACCGGGACAGCTTTTACCGAGCAGTACTTC.

This clone was detected only once. The gene calls are TRBV15 and TRBJ2-2; 9 bases fit TRBD2. The germline V gene encodes CDR1 LNHNV and CDR2 YYDKDF (reference sequence). The CDR3 loop spans 15 amino acids. V lost 10 bases, J lost 6 bases, and 12 bases stayed unmatched. The CDR3 DNA reads as TGTGCCATTAAAAGCGGGAGGTATGGGGCCGGGGAGCTGTTTTTT. As protein: CAIKSGRYGAGELFF.

The chain is built from TRBV19 and TRBJ1-5, with 9 bases identical to TRBD1. The CDR3 spans 14 residues. V trimming: 6 bases; J trimming: 7 bases; junction bases outside the gene matches: 7. CDR1 is LNHDA, CDR2 SQIVND, per germline (reference sequence). The CDR3 reads CASSYTGGEQPQHF. The CDR3 bases are TGTGCCAGTAGCTACACAGGGGGCGAACAGCCCCAGCATTTT.

The J gene is TRBJ2-6, the V gene TRBV7-2, with 9 bases fitting TRBD1. V shed 5 bases, J shed 4 bases, and the junction held 12 bases outside the gene matches. Germline assignment: CDR1 SGHTA and CDR2 FQGNSA. The CDR3 has 18 amino acids. CDR3 DNA sequence: TGTGCCAGCAGCCTAACCGTAGGGACAGGGACCGGGGCCAACGTCCTGACTTTC. This sequence encodes CASSLTVGTGTGANVLTF.

The chain uses TRBV27 and TRBJ2-5, with unresolved D. Per germline, CDR1 MNHEY and CDR2 SMNVEV (reference sequence). This CDR3 region has 15 residues. Trimming shortened V by 5 bases and J by 5 bases, and 18 bases separated the two germline ends. This chain's CDR3 is CASSPRLLRQETQYF. CDR3 coding DNA: TGTGCCAGCAGTCCACGACTGCTACGGCAGGAGACCCAGTACTTC.

J is TRBJ1-2 and V is TRBV28, with TRBD1 matching 11 bases. The ends lost 5 bases at V and 8 bases at J; junction bases unmatched: 7. This CDR3 has 14 amino acids. Germline V gives CDR1 MDHEN, CDR2 SYDVKM. The CDR3 spells CASSRPGQGDGYTF. CDR3 nucleotide sequence: TGTGCCAGCAGTAGACCGGGACAGGGGGACGGCTACACCTTC.

This chain links TRBV27 with TRBJ1-2; 7 nucleotides align to TRBD1. With V trimmed by 0 bases and J by 2 bases, 6 bases remained unmatched. Germline assignment: CDR1 MNHEY and CDR2 SMNVEV (reference sequence). This CDR3 has 16 amino acids. CDR3 in DNA: TGTGCCAGCAGTTTATCGCGAGGGGGCGGGAACTATGGCTACACCTTC. Translating gives CASSLSRGGGNYGYTF.

The chain combines TRBV28 with TRBJ2-7; 8 nucleotides match TRBD1. The germline V gene has CDR1 MDHEN and CDR2 SYDVKM. The V and J ends lost 8 bases and 5 bases, in that order; junction bases with no gene match: 5. The CDR3 runs 12 residues. CDR3 bases: TGTGCCAGCCGGACAGGGCTTAACGAGCAGTACTTC. It is translated as CASRTGLNEQYF.